These 17 T cell receptor beta chains share one sample of origin, sequenced in a study of T cell responses to AZD1222 COVID-19 vaccine listed by TCRdb under 2021. The receptor library was made with the immunoSEQ multiplex PCR assay. Held by TCRdb, this immuneACCESS table contains in-frame sequences only and omits some clones. Under half of the omission traces to an unresolved V gene where checked; the cause of the rest is unknown. For this sample there are fewer than 150,000 clones; about nine tenths appear just once. Roughly 3.1% of the sample belongs to the ten largest clones. Reading the label with the study, this specimen's time point is: baseline before first vaccination. This material consisted of peripheral blood, taken on day 0 of AZD1222 vaccination. These receptors were collected from an adult in good health.

The genes are TRBV6-6 and TRBJ1-4; tentative D call: TRBD1 (5 bases). CDR1 is MNHNY, CDR2 SVGAGI, per germline (reference sequence). This CDR3 contains 13 residues. Trimming left V 6 bases short and J 7 bases short, with 12 bases between. CDR3 nucleotides: TGTGCCAGCAGCCCGGGACCGGGTGAAAAACTGTTTTTT. It codes for CASSPGPGEKLFF.

V and J are TRBV19 and TRBJ2-7; D may correspond to TRBD1 or TRBD2 (5 bases each). The V and J ends lost 5 bases and 6 bases respectively, with 14 bases between them. CDR1 LNHDA and CDR2 SQIVND come from the germline V gene (reference sequence). The CDR3 is 13 residues long. The CDR3 bases are TGTGCCAGTAGTCCCGGGGTAGGGGCCGAGCAGTACTTC. Amino acids: CASSPGVGAEQYF.

The chain uses TRBV19 and TRBJ1-1; no clear D. CDR3 length equals 14 residues. V dropped 7 bases and J dropped 6 bases, with 18 bases sitting between them. CDR1 LNHDA and CDR2 SQIVND come from the germline V gene (reference sequence). The CDR3 DNA sequence: TGTGCCAGTACCGATGAGAGAACAGCGGCTGAAGCTTTCTTT. Translated, it gives CASTDERTAAEAFF. Full variable domain (outside the CDR3, taken from reference TRBV19 and TRBJ1-1): DGGITQSPKYLFRKEGQNVTLSCEQNLNHDAMYWYRQDPGQGLRLIYYSQIVNDFQKGDIAEGYSVSREKKESFPLTVTSAQKNPTAFYLCASTDERTAAEAFFGQGTRLTVV.

This rearrangement joins TRBV2 to TRBJ1-1; D uncertain. This CDR3 is 13 amino acids long. Deletions cut 10 bases from V and 4 bases from J, with 16 bases between. Per germline, CDR1 SNHLY and CDR2 FYNNEI. The CDR3 bases are TGTGCCACCACCGGAGAAGGGCGCACTGAAGCTTTCTTT. Translated: CATTGEGRTEAFF.

This chain joins TRBV29-1 and TRBJ1-5; D is ambiguous. CDR3 size: 12 residues. With 7 bases removed from V and 4 bases from J, the gap between germline ends came to 11 bases. CDR1 is SQVTM, CDR2 ANQGSEA, per germline. DNA for the CDR3: TGCAGCGCCGGGAGCGGGAATCAGCCCCAGCATTTT. Its translation is CSAGSGNQPQHF.

CDR3 bases: TGCGCCAGCAGCCAAGTTGGCATAACTAATGAAAAACTGTTTTTT. This gives the protein CASSQVGITNEKLFF. The chain is built from TRBV4-1 and TRBJ1-4; no firm D call. Germline loops: CDR1 MGHRA, CDR2 YSYEKL. Trimming cost V 1 base and J 1 base, with 7 bases left between them. The CDR3 consists of 15 residues.

The rearrangement joins TRBV2 to TRBJ1-5; D remains unclear. Trimming pared 3 bases from V and 2 bases from J, leaving 5 bases between. The CDR3 is 13 amino acids. The germline CDR1 and CDR2 sequences are SNHLY and FYNNEI. CDR3 in amino acids: CASSDRGNQPQHF. The CDR3 nucleotides read TGTGCCAGCAGTGACCGGGGCAATCAGCCCCAGCATTTT. Variable domain in full (rest from reference TRBV2 and TRBJ1-5): EPEVTQTPSHQVTQMGQEVILRCVPISNHLYFYWYRQILGQKVEFLVSFYNNEISEKSEIFDDQFSVERPDGSNFTLKIRSTKLEDSAMYFCASSDRGNQPQHFGDGTRLSIL.

The chain uses TRBV7-8 and TRBJ2-7; D is uncertain. The ends were cut back, 5 bases at V and 0 bases at J, with 11 bases in the middle. Germline loops: CDR1 SGHVS, CDR2 FQNEAQ. CDR3 size: 14 residues. CDR3 nucleotide sequence: TGTGCCAGCAGCCGAGACGTCTCCTCCTACGAGCAGTACTTC. Its protein product is CASSRDVSSYEQYF. The whole variable domain, remainder taken from reference TRBV7-8 and TRBJ2-7, is GAGVSQSPRYKVAKRGQDVALRCDPISGHVSLFWYQQALGQGPEFLTYFQNEAQLDKSGLPSDRFFAERPEGSVSTLKIQRTQQEDSAVYLCASSRDVSSYEQYFGPGTRLTVT.

This clone was found once. The rearrangement uses TRBV21-1 and TRBJ2-1; the tabulated D call, TRBD2, remains unverified against the DNA. TRBV21-1 is classified as a pseudogene. The CDR3 totals 16 residues. As DNA, the CDR3 is TGTGCCAGCAGCAAAGAAGAGGGAGGAACAAACAATGAGCAGTTCTTC. Amino acid sequence: CASSKEEGGTNNEQFF.

This clone was detected once. The gene calls are TRBV6-5 and TRBJ1-5; no reliable D call. The germline V gene encodes CDR1 MNHEY and CDR2 SVGAGI. The CDR3 sequence is 14 residues long. With 6 bases removed from V and 2 bases from J, the gap between germline ends came to 11 bases. In nucleotides, the CDR3 is TGTGCCAGCAGCTTAAGAGAGGGCAATCAGCCCCAGCATTTT. This gives the protein CASSLREGNQPQHF.

The chain combines TRBV9 with TRBJ2-4; the match to TRBD2 covers 13 bases. Germline V lookup: CDR1 SGDLS, CDR2 YYNGEE. The CDR3 runs 17 residues. The V segment lost 0 bases and the J segment 6 bases; nucleotides outside the gene matches: 6. The CDR3 sequence: CASSVETSGRMRNIQYF. Here the CDR3 DNA reads TGTGCCAGCAGCGTAGAGACTAGCGGGAGGATGAGAAACATTCAGTACTTC. Full variable domain (outside the CDR3, taken from reference TRBV9 and TRBJ2-4): DSGVTQTPKHLITATGQRVTLRCSPRSGDLSVYWYQQSLDQGLQFLIQYYNGEERAKGNILERFSAQQFPDLHSELNLSSLELGDSALYFCASSVETSGRMRNIQYFGAGTRLSVL.

In DNA, the CDR3 is TGTGCCAGCAGCTTAGGCGGGGAAGCTTTCTTT. It specifies CASSLGGEAFF. The rearrangement joins TRBV11-2 to TRBJ1-1; no definite D call. The CDR3 totals 11 residues. Per germline, CDR1 SGHAT and CDR2 FQNNGV. The germline V and J ends were trimmed by 1 base and 8 bases, with 5 bases remaining between them.

The J gene is TRBJ2-7, the V gene TRBV11-2; D call uncertain. CDR1 is SGHAT and CDR2 is FQNNGV in the germline V gene. The CDR3 is made up of 14 amino acids. Between the trimmed V and J ends, which lost 1 base and 2 bases, there was a span of 9 bases. The CDR3 DNA reads TGTGCCAGCAGCTTAGCCAGGAGCCCCTACGAGCAGTACTTC. Protein product: CASSLARSPYEQYF.

This clone was seen once. The chain links TRBV5-4 to TRBJ1-4; tentative D call: TRBD1 (6 bases). V lost 4 bases and J 8 bases, leaving 24 bases between the germline ends. The CDR3 has 17 residues. Germline V CDR1 and CDR2: SGHNT, YYREEE (reference sequence). CDR3 DNA sequence: TGTGCCAGCAGCAATGCACAAGAGGACAGACGGGGGGAAAAACTGTTTTTT. Its translation: CASSNAQEDRRGEKLFF.

The chain recombines TRBV30 with TRBJ1-6, with D possibly matching TRBD1 (6 bases). Trimming took off 3 bases at V and 9 bases at J, with 21 bases between the two ends. CDR1 is GTSNPN and CDR2 is SVGIG in the germline V gene (reference sequence). This CDR3 has 16 amino acids. The CDR3 spells CAWSHRDLRRGSPLHF. CDR3 bases: TGTGCCTGGAGCCACAGGGACCTGCGCCGGGGTTCACCCCTCCACTTT.

Only a few counts were recorded for this clone. V usage is TRBV7-2 and J usage is TRBJ1-1, with unresolved D. With 0 bases removed from V and 1 base from J, the gap between germline ends came to 6 bases. CDR3 length equals 14 residues. In germline, CDR1 is SGHTA, CDR2 FQGNSA. In DNA, the CDR3 is TGTGCCAGCAGCTTAGCATCACAGAACACTGAAGCTTTCTTT. Amino acids: CASSLASQNTEAFF.

This clone was counted between two and nine times. CDR3 sequence (DNA): TGTGCCAGTAGTATAGGAACCAGCACAGATACGCAGTATTTT. Translated: CASSIGTSTDTQYF. The J gene is TRBJ2-3, the V gene TRBV19; D unresolved. Trimming took off 1 base at V and 0 bases at J, with 5 bases between the two ends. Germline CDR1 LNHDA, CDR2 SQIVND (reference sequence). The CDR3 totals 14 residues.